The TCR beta chain described here comes from a study of blood T cell repertoires in COVID-19. The assay was immunoSEQ multiplex PCR, and TCRdb's table has in-frame clones only and misses some. The sample lists more than 100,000 clones, approximately 81% occurring once. This clone was found once. The CDR3 totals 14 residues. Looked up from germline, CDR1 is SGHRS and CDR2 is YFSETQ. V was pared by 5 bases and J by 4 bases, with 4 bases of the junction left unmatched. This TCR was sampled from a woman in her twenties or thirties who had recovered from COVID-19. The chain links TRBV5-1 to TRBJ2-1; 9 bases fit TRBD2. Sequencing was done on a sample of peripheral blood. The CDR3 sequence: CASRVAGGYNEQFF. DNA for the CDR3: TGCGCCAGCAGGGTTGCGGGAGGGTACAATGAGCAGTTCTTC.